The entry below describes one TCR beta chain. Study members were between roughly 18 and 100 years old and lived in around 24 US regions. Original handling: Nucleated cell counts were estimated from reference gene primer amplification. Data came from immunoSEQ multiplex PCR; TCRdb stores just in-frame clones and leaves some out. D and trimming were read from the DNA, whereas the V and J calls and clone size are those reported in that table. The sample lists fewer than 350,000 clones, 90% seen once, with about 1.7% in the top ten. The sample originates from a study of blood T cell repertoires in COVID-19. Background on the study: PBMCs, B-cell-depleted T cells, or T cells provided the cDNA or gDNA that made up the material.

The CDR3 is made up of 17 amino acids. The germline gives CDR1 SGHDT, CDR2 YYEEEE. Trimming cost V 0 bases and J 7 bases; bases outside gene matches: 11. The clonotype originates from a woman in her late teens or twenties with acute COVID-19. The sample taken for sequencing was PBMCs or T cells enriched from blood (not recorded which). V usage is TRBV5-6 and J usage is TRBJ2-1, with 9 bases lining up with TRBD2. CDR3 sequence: CASSLDPRGAGGNEQFF. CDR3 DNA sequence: TGTGCCAGCAGCTTGGACCCCCGAGGAGCGGGAGGAAATGAGCAGTTCTTC.